These T cell receptor beta chains were read from a single sample in a study of blood T cells in healthy people across ages. TCRdb called the 5' RACE reads again in MiXCR, with one record for every CDR3 protein. The table lists hundreds of thousands of distinct CDR3 sequences, about 61% of them singletons. The specimen was blood. Source of these receptors: a man aged 40-49 years in good health. Both conserved end residues are part of each CDR3. The order of the fields is J gene, clone size, V gene, D gene, CDR3 DNA, CDR3 protein. D genes are given only for firm matches. Size values are once, few and many counts, or a class for expanded clones, and some rows have none.

TRBJ1-5,.,TRBV24-1,.,TGTGCCACCAGTGATATCGACAATCAGCCCCAGCATTTT,CATSDIDNQPQHF
TRBJ2-1,.,TRBV7-2,TRBD2,TGTGCCAGCAGCCCCCCCGGACTAGCGCTCAATGAGCAGTTCTTC,CASSPPGLALNEQFF
TRBJ2-7,few,TRBV7-2,.,TGTGCCAGCAGCTCCACGATTTGGGGGGAGAATTGGAACGAGCAGTACTTC,CASSSTIWGENWNEQYF
TRBJ1-2,.,TRBV12-3/TRBV12-4,TRBD1,TGTGCCAGCAGTTTTTCTGGGACAGGGGGCTACGGCTACACCTTC,CASSFSGTGGYGYTF
TRBJ2-5,.,TRBV20-1,.,TGCAGTGCTCGGGGCCCACTTAACAATGAGCAGTACTTC,CSARGPLNNEQYF
TRBJ2-7,.,TRBV12-3/TRBV12-4,TRBD2,TGTGCCAGTGGGACGGGACTAGCGGGAGGTACCGGTGGGATGCAGTACTTC,CASGTGLAGGTGGMQYF
TRBJ2-5,once,TRBV5-1,.,TGCGCCAGCAGCGCCGGGAGTGGGGAGACCCAGTACTTC,CASSAGSGETQYF
TRBJ2-1,few,TRBV4-2,TRBD2,TGTGCCAGCAGCCAAGGTCGAGGGGTAGCGGGAAATAAAGGCAATGAGCAGTTCTTC,CASSQGRGVAGNKGNEQFF
TRBJ2-3,few,TRBV5-1,TRBD2,TGTGCCAGCAGCTTAGTCCTAGCGGGAGGTACAGATACGCAGTATTTT,CASSLVLAGGTDTQYF
TRBJ2-5,few,TRBV20-1,.,TGCAGTGCTAGTCCTAATACAGGGTCAAAAGAGACCCAGTACTTC,CSASPNTGSKETQYF
TRBJ2-7,.,TRBV7-2,TRBD1,TGTGCCAGCAGCTTAGAGGGACAGGGTAGGGTTCAGTACTTC,CASSLEGQGRVQYF
TRBJ1-2,few,TRBV12-3/TRBV12-4,.,TGTGCCAGTTACCTCCTCAGCGAGGGCTACACCTTC,CASYLLSEGYTF
TRBJ2-5,once,TRBV14,.,TGTGCCAGCAGCCAAGATATCAGGGAGACCCAGTACTTC,CASSQDIRETQYF
TRBJ2-6,.,TRBV7-9,.,TGTGCCAGCAGCTTATGGTCGGGACACTTTTCCTCTGGGGCCAACGTCCTGACTTTC,CASSLWSGHFSSGANVLTF